This T cell receptor (beta chain) was profiled in a study of blood T cell repertoires in COVID-19. In the study overall: The United States, Italy and Spain provided the acute and convalescent COVID-19 samples.

The table came from immunoSEQ multiplex PCR; TCRdb's copy has only in-frame clones and leaves some out. The repertoire includes over 250,000 clones, around 83% of them detected once, and 5% sits in the top ten. The CDR3 is 16 residues long. Germline V gives CDR1 SEHNR, CDR2 FQNEAQ (reference sequence). The V end lost 5 bases, the J end lost 4 bases, and 20 bases lay between the germline ends. The chain joins TRBV7-9 to TRBJ2-5, with D perhaps TRBD2 (6 bases). The TCR sequence derives from a man aged 35 to 55 who had been exposed to COVID-19. The material sequenced was PBMCs or T cells enriched from blood (not recorded which). Here the CDR3 reads CASSLGRGVFGETQYF. For the CDR3, the DNA is TGTGCCAGCAGCCTGGGGCGGGGTGTCTTTGGAGAGACCCAGTACTTC. Supplemented by reference TRBV7-9 and TRBJ2-5, the full variable domain reads DTGVSQNPRHKITKRGQNVTFRCDPISEHNRLYWYRQTLGQGPEFLTYFQNEAQLEKSRLLSDRFSAERPKGSFSTLEIQRTEQGDSAMYLCASSLGRGVFGETQYFGPGTRLLVL.